These 24 T cell receptor beta chains came from one sample sequenced in a study of Ad26.COV2.S vaccination and SARS-CoV-2 variants. This table comes from immunoSEQ multiplex PCR, and its TCRdb copy is limited to in-frame clones, with some not included. The sample lists about 440,000 clones, roughly nine tenths seen once, with 9.5% to 15% in the top ten. The treatment was: about 20 received Ad26.COV2.S at low or high dose, single or two shots; five or six received placebo; per-sample allocation not given. Repertoires come from day 63 after the first vaccine or placebo injection. This material consisted of peripheral blood, taken in a trial of Ad26.COV2.S vaccine versus placebo. These TCRs come from a person aged 18-60 years who received the Ad26.COV2.S COVID-19 vaccine or a placebo.

The chain recombines TRBV5-1 with TRBJ2-1, with D hard to call. Trimming took 4 bases from V and 4 from J, leaving 15 bases between them. This CDR3 contains 15 residues. CDR1 and CDR2 from the germline V gene are SGHRS and YFSETQ. The CDR3 here is CASSTTPSRYNEQFF. The CDR3 nucleotides read TGCGCCAGCAGCACCACTCCCTCTAGGTACAATGAGCAGTTCTTC. Together with reference TRBV5-1 and TRBJ2-1, the CDR3 gives the full variable domain: KAGVTQTPRYLIKTRGQQVTLSCSPISGHRSVSWYQQTPGQGLQFLFEYFSETQRNKGNFPGRFSGRQFSNSRSEMNVSTLELGDSALYLCASSTTPSRYNEQFFGPGTRLTVL.

The genes are TRBV5-5 and TRBJ2-7, with D possibly being TRBD1 (5 bases). CDR3 length: 13 residues. Trimming shortened V by 1 base and J by 0 bases, and 5 bases separated the two germline ends. Germline loops: CDR1 SGHKS, CDR2 YYEKEE (reference sequence). The CDR3 spells CASSLQGSYEQYF. The DNA for the CDR3 is TGTGCCAGCAGCTTGCAGGGCTCCTACGAGCAGTACTTC.

This clone has just a few counts. At one end, the junction sequence differs from germline, possibly due to a read error. The rearrangement uses TRBV7-2 and TRBJ2-7; TRBD2 aligns across 9 bases. In germline, CDR1 is SGHTA, CDR2 FQGNSA. This CDR3 has 16 amino acids. For the CDR3, the DNA is TGTGCCAGCAGTTTAGATCCTAGCGGGGTCCTCTACGAGCAGTACTTC. It codes for CASSLDPSGVLYEQYF.

The CDR3: CASSLTSAGPGELFF. The CDR3 DNA sequence: TGCGCCAGCAGCTTGACTAGCGCCGGACCCGGGGAGCTGTTTTTT. This rearrangement joins TRBV5-1 to TRBJ2-2; 7 nucleotides line up with TRBD2. J gave up 6 bases and V 1 base, and 6 bases lay outside the gene matches. This CDR3 comprises 15 residues. The germline V gene has CDR1 SGHRS and CDR2 YFSETQ.

The V gene is TRBV28, the J gene TRBJ1-1; 8 nucleotides line up with TRBD1. V was pared by 0 bases and J by 5 bases, with 5 bases of the junction left unmatched. The CDR3 runs 15 residues. Germline values: CDR1 MDHEN, CDR2 SYDVKM. Here the CDR3 DNA reads TGTGCCAGCAGTTTATGGGACAGGGCGAGGACTGAAGCTTTCTTT. This encodes CASSLWDRARTEAFF. The complete variable domain, with remaining parts taken from reference TRBV28 and TRBJ1-1, reads DVKVTQSSRYLVKRTGEKVFLECVQDMDHENMFWYRQDPGLGLRLIYFSYDVKMKEKGDIPEGYSVSREKKERFSLILESASTNQTSMYLCASSLWDRARTEAFFGQGTRLTVV.

The CDR3 spells CASSPSGGGWNEKLFF. In nucleotides, the CDR3 is TGTGCCAGCAGCCCGAGTGGTGGGGGATGGAATGAAAAACTGTTTTTT. The chain employs TRBV5-6 and TRBJ1-4, with D possibly being TRBD1 (5 bases). There are 16 residues in the CDR3. V dropped 4 bases and J dropped 5 bases, with 18 bases sitting between them. Looked up from germline, CDR1 is SGHDT and CDR2 is YYEEEE.

This chain links TRBV7-2 with TRBJ1-1; 8 bases map to TRBD1. Germline-derived CDR1 and CDR2 are SGHTA and FQGNSA. This CDR3 has 16 residues. The V and J ends lost 2 bases and 1 base, in that order; junction bases with no gene match: 6. For the CDR3, the DNA is TGTGCCAGCAGCTTATACAGGGGGATTACGAACACTGAAGCTTTCTTT. This codes for CASSLYRGITNTEAFF. The entire variable domain, with the rest obtained from reference TRBV7-2 and TRBJ1-1, is as follows: GAGVSQSPSNKVTEKGKDVELRCDPISGHTALYWYRQSLGQGLEFLIYFQGNSAPDKSGLPSDRFSAERTGGSVSTLTIQRTQQEDSAVYLCASSLYRGITNTEAFFGQGTRLTVV.

A few counts support this clone. This rearrangement joins TRBV7-8 to TRBJ1-3, with TRBD1 matching over 7 bases. The V gene end was trimmed by 5 bases and the J gene end by 3 bases; junction bases not matched to a gene: 7. Per the germline V gene, CDR1 is SGHVS and CDR2 is FQNEAQ. This CDR3 spans 15 amino acids. In DNA, the CDR3 is TGTGCCAGCAGCATACAGGGGATCGGTGGAAACACCATATATTTT. Amino acid sequence: CASSIQGIGGNTIYF.

The CDR3 DNA sequence: TGTGCCAGCAGCCAAGGAACCACAGGGGGCCGGACTGAAGCTTTCTTT. Translating gives CASSQGTTGGRTEAFF. The chain links TRBV3-1 (or the pseudogene TRBV3-2) to TRBJ1-1, with 9 bases identical to TRBD1. V was pared by 1 base and J by 5 bases, with 8 bases of the junction left unmatched. This CDR3 comprises 16 residues. Germline values: CDR1 LGHDT, CDR2 YNNKEL (reference sequence).

This chain connects TRBV28 to TRBJ1-5; TRBD1 is a possible D gene (6 bases). Germline V gene sequence: CDR1 MDHEN, CDR2 SYDVKM. Trimming removed 5 bases from V and 11 bases from J, with 16 bases in between. The CDR3 loop spans 13 amino acids. The CDR3 DNA sequence: TGTGCCAGCAGTGAGGGGGTCCCCACGGCCCAGCATTTT. This translates into CASSEGVPTAQHF.

This clone was observed a single time. The V call is TRBV9, the J call TRBJ2-1; D remains ambiguous. The CDR3 is 12 amino acids. Germline lookup yields CDR1 SGDLS and CDR2 YYNGEE. The germline V and J ends were trimmed by 3 bases and 8 bases, with 9 bases remaining between them. The CDR3 sequence is CASSESRDEQFF. In nucleotides, the CDR3 is TGTGCCAGCAGCGAAAGTCGGGATGAGCAGTTCTTC.

This clone was observed once. This chain joins TRBV11-2 and TRBJ1-2; tentative D call: TRBD1 (5 bases). Germline lookup yields CDR1 SGHAT and CDR2 FQNNGV. Trimming shortened V by 1 base and J by 5 bases, and 14 bases separated the two germline ends. The CDR3 covers 15 residues. CDR3 nucleotides: TGTGCCAGCAGCTTAGGCGGGCCGGGGGGATATGGCTACACCTTC. Translation: CASSLGGPGGYGYTF.

A note on this clone: The same CDR3 also results from other DNA sequences found in this sample. The chain is built from TRBV5-1 and TRBJ1-1; tentatively, D is TRBD1 (6 bases). V lost 1 base to trimming and J lost 5 bases, with 12 bases between them. Germline V gene data show CDR1 as SGHRS and CDR2 as YFSETQ. This CDR3 spans 14 amino acids. The CDR3 sequence is CASSLTGAGTEAFF. CDR3 bases: TGCGCCAGCAGCTTGACGGGGGCAGGGACTGAAGCTTTCTTT. Filled out from reference TRBV5-1 and TRBJ1-1, the complete variable domain reads KAGVTQTPRYLIKTRGQQVTLSCSPISGHRSVSWYQQTPGQGLQFLFEYFSETQRNKGNFPGRFSGRQFSNSRSEMNVSTLELGDSALYLCASSLTGAGTEAFFGQGTRLTVV.

The rearrangement links TRBV6-5 to TRBJ2-1, with 11 bases that match TRBD1. The length of the CDR3 is 15 residues. V lost 9 bases to trimming and J lost 9 bases; unmatched junction nucleotides: 13. Germline-derived CDR1 and CDR2 are MNHEY and SVGAGI. The CDR3 loop reads CASRDRGYNSGEQFF. DNA of the CDR3: TGTGCCAGTCGGGACAGGGGGTATAATTCGGGTGAGCAGTTCTTC.

CDR3: CASSQLGGINYNEQFF. CDR3 sequence (DNA): TGTGCCAGCAGCCAGCTGGGGGGGATCAACTACAATGAGCAGTTCTTC. J is TRBJ2-1 and V is TRBV4-2; 7 nucleotides align to TRBD2. Germline lookup yields CDR1 LGHNA and CDR2 YNFKEQ. J gave up 3 bases and V 3 bases, and 8 bases lay outside the gene matches. This CDR3 has 16 residues.

This CDR3 reads CASSRENYEQYF. DNA for the CDR3: TGTGCCAGCAGTCGTGAGAATTACGAGCAGTACTTC. V is TRBV2 and J is TRBJ2-7; D is unclear. Per the germline V gene, CDR1 is SNHLY and CDR2 is FYNNEI. The CDR3 contains 12 residues. The V end lost 5 bases, the J end lost 4 bases, and 9 bases lay between the germline ends.

The chain employs TRBV10-3 and TRBJ1-2; D may be TRBD1 (6 bases). The germline V gene encodes CDR1 ENHRY and CDR2 SYGVKD. The ends were cut back, 3 bases at V and 5 bases at J, with 13 bases in the middle. CDR3 size: 14 residues. The DNA of the CDR3 is TGTGCCATCAGTGATCACAGGGAGAGATATGGCTACACCTTC. Its translation is CAISDHRERYGYTF.

This clone has just one count. This chain joins TRBV5-6 and TRBJ2-4, with 7 bases fitting TRBD2. The V segment lost 3 bases and the J segment 6 bases; nucleotides outside the gene matches: 12. The CDR3 covers 16 residues. The germline V gene encodes CDR1 SGHDT and CDR2 YYEEEE. The CDR3 sequence: CASSYTLLGRGNIQYF. The CDR3 bases are TGTGCCAGCAGCTACACCCTATTAGGGAGGGGAAACATTCAGTACTTC. Supplemented by reference TRBV5-6 and TRBJ2-4, the full variable domain reads DAGVTQSPTHLIKTRGQQVTLRCSPKSGHDTVSWYQQALGQGPQFIFQYYEEEERQRGNFPDRFSGHQFPNYSSELNVNALLLGDSALYLCASSYTLLGRGNIQYFGAGTRLSVL.

The chain recombines TRBV19 with TRBJ2-3; possible D gene TRBD1, 5 bases. Germline-derived CDR1 and CDR2 are LNHDA and SQIVND (reference sequence). This CDR3 has 14 residues. V lost 3 bases to trimming and J lost 6 bases, with 13 bases between them. DNA of the CDR3: TGTGCCAGTAGTATCTACAGGAGCGCGGATACGCAGTATTTT. Translating gives CASSIYRSADTQYF.

This rearrangement joins TRBV7-9 to TRBJ2-5; D is possibly TRBD2 (5 bases). CDR3 size: 12 residues. Trimming removed 4 bases at V and 5 bases at J, with 8 bases between. Germline lookup yields CDR1 SEHNR and CDR2 FQNEAQ (reference sequence). CDR3 DNA: TGTGCCAGCAGCTCCGCGGGCGAGACCCAGTACTTC. This codes for CASSSAGETQYF.

This rearrangement joins TRBV30 to TRBJ1-1; D unclear. The CDR3 has 12 residues. The V end lost 6 bases, the J end lost 11 bases, and 19 bases lay between the germline ends. Germline V lookup: CDR1 GTSNPN, CDR2 SVGIG (reference sequence). The CDR3 is CACYEHSVAAFF. CDR3 nucleotide sequence: TGTGCCTGCTACGAACACTCCGTGGCCGCTTTCTTT. Full variable domain (remainder filled in from reference TRBV30 and TRBJ1-1): SQTIHQWPATLVQPVGSPLSLECTVEGTSNPNLYWYRQAAGRGLQLLFYSVGIGQISSEVPQNLSASRPQDRQFILSSKKLLLSDSGFYLCACYEHSVAAFFGQGTRLTVV.

V gene TRBV18 combines with J gene TRBJ1-5; 12 positions agree with TRBD1. The CDR3 runs 18 residues. The V and J ends lost 6 bases and 6 bases, in that order; junction bases with no gene match: 15. Germline V gene sequence: CDR1 KGHSH, CDR2 LQKENI. CDR3: CASSAAGTGGSLGQPQHF. The CDR3 bases are TGTGCCAGCTCGGCGGCCGGGACAGGGGGCAGTCTGGGTCAGCCCCAGCATTTT.

The CDR3 region has the DNA TGTGCCAGCAGCCAGGGGGAAACCTACGAGCAGTACTTC. This sequence encodes CASSQGETYEQYF. The V call is TRBV6-6, the J call TRBJ2-7, with TRBD1 matching 7 bases. Germline CDR1 is MNHNY and CDR2 is SVGAGI (reference sequence). This CDR3 has 13 residues. The V gene end was trimmed by 6 bases and the J gene end by 2 bases; junction bases not matched to a gene: 4.

The V gene is TRBV5-4, the J gene TRBJ2-2; TRBD2 aligns across 7 bases. CDR1 is SGHNT, CDR2 YYREEE, per germline (reference sequence). CDR3 size: 15 residues. V shed 0 bases and J 6 bases; nucleotides not matched to a gene: 5. CDR3 bases: TGTGCCAGCAGCTTGGACGGCGGGAGATCCGGGGAGCTGTTTTTT. This encodes CASSLDGGRSGELFF. Full variable domain (remainder filled in from reference TRBV5-4 and TRBJ2-2): ETGVTQSPTHLIKTRGQQVTLRCSSQSGHNTVSWYQQALGQGPQFIFQYYREEENGRGNFPPRFSGLQFPNYSSELNVNALELDDSALYLCASSLDGGRSGELFFGEGSRLTVL.